This entry lists 3 T cell receptor beta chains sequenced from one sample in a study of somatic mutations in cytotoxic T cells in rheumatoid arthritis. TCRdb's table, derived via immunoSEQ multiplex PCR, lists solely in-frame clones and lacks some. This sample carries approximately 11,000 clones, approximately 82% of them seen once, and the ten largest clones take approximately 9.3%. The sequencing sample was made of CD8+ T cells sorted from blood. These receptor sequences come from a woman in her sixties or seventies with rheumatoid arthritis.

The gene calls are TRBV7-8 and TRBJ2-5; 7 bases match TRBD2. Matching the DNA end better, TRBJ2-7 makes the J call doubtful. Germline assignment: CDR1 SGHVS and CDR2 FQNEAQ. This CDR3 comprises 17 residues. The CDR3 bases are TGTGCCAGCAGCGGACCTAGGGCGGGAGTCTTCTCTTACGAGCAGTACTTC. This gives the protein CASSGPRAGVFSYEQYF.

Of note for this clone: Its ends do not fully match the called genes, so a read error is possible. The chain links TRBV9 to TRBJ2-7; 7 nucleotides agree with TRBD2. The CDR3 extends over 13 amino acids. The germline V gene has CDR1 SGDLS and CDR2 YYNGEE. The CDR3 loop is CASSKAGSYEQYF. Here the CDR3 DNA reads TGTGCCAGCAGCAAAGCGGGAAGCTACGAGCAGTACTTT.

The chain carries TRBV19 and TRBJ1-1, with 10 bases that match TRBD1. There are 15 residues in the CDR3. Losses at the gene ends were 8 bases for V and 5 bases for J; bases not matched to a gene: 11. In germline, CDR1 is LNHDA, CDR2 SQIVND (reference sequence). CDR3 residues: CASRKGQGRDTEAFF. CDR3 DNA sequence: TGTGCCAGTCGGAAGGGACAGGGGAGGGATACTGAAGCTTTCTTT.